One and the same sample provided the 9 T cell receptor beta chains below, sequenced in a study of T cells in Graves' hyperthyroidism and ophthalmopathy (dated by TCRdb to the late 2010s). Library creation used multiplex PCR. The data were produced on an Illumina HiSeq 2000. The TCR beta CDR3 regions were amplified from RNA transcripts. For the first round of RT-PCR on the TCR CDR3, the HTBI primer set was used together with the Qiagen OneStep RT-PCR kit. TCRdb passed the public sequencing reads through fastp at Q25 and MiXCR, retaining productive beta sequences. Every entry covers one CDR3 protein and lists the most common genes and DNA from its rows. The sample has hundreds of thousands of distinct CDR3 sequences on record, about 15% of them singletons. The ten largest clones represent approximately 5.7% of the sample. The sample comprised blood. The receptors come from a woman aged 25 to 39 with Graves' hyperthyroidism that later progressed to Graves' ophthalmopathy.

V usage is TRBV7-2 and J usage is TRBJ2-7, with 8 bases that match TRBD2. Germline CDR1 SGHTA, CDR2 FQGNSA. CDR3 length: 16 amino acids. Trimming took 6 bases from V and 0 from J; bases not matched to a gene: 10. CDR3 protein: CASSPREGPSSYEQYF. The CDR3 DNA sequence: TGTGCCAGCAGTCCCCGGGAGGGGCCTAGCTCCTACGAGCAGTACTTC.

This clonotype has ten or more counts. CDR3 sequence: CASSYRMTGPNQPQHF. The CDR3 DNA is TGTGCCAGCAGTTACCGAATGACAGGGCCCAATCAGCCCCAGCATTTT. The chain recombines TRBV6-5 with TRBJ1-5; 7 bases match TRBD1. Germline assignment: CDR1 MNHEY and CDR2 SVGAGI. V dropped 2 bases and J dropped 3; count of bases not matched to a gene: 7. The CDR3 is 16 amino acids.

The V call is TRBV29-1, the J call TRBJ2-5, with 7 bases aligning to TRBD2. After removal of 8 bases from V and 5 bases from J, the junction contained 11 bases not matched to a gene. CDR1 and CDR2 (germline): SQVTM, ANQGSEA. CDR3 length equals 13 residues. CDR3 in amino acids: CSLRAGRGETQYF. The CDR3 coding sequence is TGCAGCCTGAGAGCGGGAAGAGGGGAGACCCAGTACTTC.

This clonotype appeared a few times. The CDR3: CASSFDLAGGTGELFF. In DNA form, the CDR3 reads TGTGCCAGCAGCTTCGACTTAGCGGGAGGAACGGGGGAGCTGTTTTTT. This rearrangement joins TRBV7-3 to TRBJ2-2; 10 nucleotides match TRBD2. Trimming at V came to 3 bases and at J to 8 bases, leaving 9 bases not matched to a gene. The length of the CDR3 is 16 residues. CDR1 and CDR2 (germline): SGHTA, FQGTGA.

A remark on this clonotype: A read error may produce the germline difference seen at one junction end. The chain links TRBV28 to TRBJ1-3; D gene ambiguous. CDR3 length: 14 amino acids. Per germline, CDR1 MDHEN and CDR2 SYDVKM. This CDR3 reads CASTSWSSGNIIYF. CDR3 nucleotide sequence: TGTGCCAGCACCTCTTGGTCTTCTGGAAACATCATATATTTT. The entire variable domain, with the rest obtained from reference TRBV28 and TRBJ1-3, is as follows: DVKVTQSSRYLVKRTGEKVFLECVQDMDHENMFWYRQDPGLGLRLIYFSYDVKMKEKGDIPEGYSVSREKKERFSLILESASTNQTSMYLCASTSWSSGNIIYFGEGSWLTVV.

This clonotype was recorded a few times. The chain carries TRBV11-2 and TRBJ2-7, with 10 bases that match TRBD2. CDR1 is SGHAT, CDR2 FQNNGV, per germline. The CDR3 runs 14 residues. The junction had 11 bases not matched to a gene; V was cut back by 8 bases and J by 7 bases. The CDR3 sequence is CASCISGRFSEQYF. The CDR3 nucleotides read TGTGCCAGCTGTATTAGCGGGAGGTTTAGTGAGCAGTACTTC.

On this clonotype itself: This sequence may be a read error, since a much larger clone differs from it by one base. The CDR3 nucleotides read TGCAGCGTTGACGGCAGGGGGCGCGGCTACACCTTC. This sequence encodes CSVDGRGRGYTF. The rearrangement joins TRBV29-1 to TRBJ1-2; 8 bases are a match to TRBD1. This CDR3 contains 12 residues. Losses at the gene ends were 3 bases for V and 8 bases for J; bases not matched to a gene: 5. CDR1 SQVTM and CDR2 ANQGSEA come from the germline V gene.

This clonotype occurred many times. The chain employs TRBV3-1 and TRBJ1-2; 8 bases match TRBD1. CDR1 is LGHDT and CDR2 is YNNKEL in the germline V gene (reference sequence). V shed 3 bases and J 5 bases; nucleotides not matched to a gene: 5. This CDR3 region has 14 residues. CDR3 in amino acids: CASSHRRQGYGYTF. CDR3 nucleotide sequence: TGTGCCAGCAGCCACAGGAGACAGGGGTATGGCTACACCTTC.

In the case of this clonotype: A much larger clone differs by one base, so this may be a read error. This rearrangement joins TRBV12-5 to TRBJ1-1, with 7 bases lining up with TRBD1. The CDR3 extends over 15 amino acids. Germline V CDR1 and CDR2: LGHNT, FRNRAP. DNA of the CDR3: TGTGCTAGTGGTTTGAGGACAGGCCCTAACACTGAAGCTCTCTTT. Amino acids: CASGLRTGPNTEALF. The full variable domain, in which reference TRBV12-5 and TRBJ1-1 provide the parts outside the CDR3, is DARVTQTPRHKVTEMGQEVTMRCQPILGHNTVFWYRQTMMQGLELLAYFRNRAPLDDSGMPKDRFSAEMPDATLATLKIQPSEPRDSAVYFCASGLRTGPNTEALFGQGTRLTVV.